Below are 13 T cell receptor beta chains sequenced from a single sample in a study of T cell responses to AZD1222 COVID-19 vaccine. Assay used: immunoSEQ multiplex PCR; TCRdb lists only in-frame clones, some missing. The table includes approximately 100,000 clones, more than 85% detected once. Material: peripheral blood, obtained on day 0 of AZD1222 vaccination. The receptors shown here come from an adult in good health.

This chain uses TRBV3-1 (or the pseudogene TRBV3-2) with TRBJ1-4, with TRBD1 matching 8 bases. Losses at the gene ends were 3 bases for V and 6 bases for J; bases not matched to a gene: 9. The CDR3 is 16 residues long. Germline lookup yields CDR1 LGHDT and CDR2 YNNKEL (reference sequence). CDR3 protein: CASSHTSGTGHEKLFF. The CDR3 bases are TGTGCCAGCAGCCATACTTCCGGGACAGGTCATGAAAAACTGTTTTTT.

V and J are TRBV6-2 or TRBV6-3 and TRBJ2-2; 8 bases agree with TRBD1. Germline V lookup: CDR1 MNHEY, CDR2 SVGEGT. The CDR3 covers 19 residues. The trim removed 4 bases at V and 1 base at J, leaving 14 bases unmatched. The CDR3 region is CASSFINQGARRNTGELFF. The DNA of the CDR3 is TGTGCCAGCAGTTTTATAAACCAGGGGGCGAGACGGAACACCGGGGAGCTGTTTTTT.

The chain has TRBV7-2 and TRBJ1-3; TRBD1 might be the D (5 bases). Trimming shortened V by 2 bases and J by 0 bases, and 11 bases separated the two germline ends. The CDR3 sequence is 16 residues long. Per germline, CDR1 SGHTA and CDR2 FQGNSA. Here the CDR3 reads CASSLWGGYSGNTIYF. Written as DNA, the CDR3 is TGTGCCAGCAGCTTATGGGGGGGATACTCTGGAAACACCATATATTTT.

V gene TRBV7-9 combines with J gene TRBJ1-2, with TRBD1 matching over 7 bases. Germline assignment: CDR1 SEHNR and CDR2 FQNEAQ (reference sequence). Unmatched junction bases numbered 4, after V lost 4 bases and J lost 5 bases. CDR3 length equals 13 residues. CDR3 amino acids: CASSSEGAYGYTF. The CDR3 region has the DNA TGTGCCAGCAGCTCAGAGGGGGCTTATGGCTACACCTTC. Drawing the rest from reference TRBV7-9 and TRBJ1-2, the complete variable domain is DTGVSQNPRHKITKRGQNVTFRCDPISEHNRLYWYRQTLGQGPEFLTYFQNEAQLEKSRLLSDRFSAERPKGSFSTLEIQRTEQGDSAMYLCASSSEGAYGYTFGSGTRLTVV.

The chain has TRBV9 and TRBJ2-1; 9 nucleotides match TRBD1. Germline values: CDR1 SGDLS, CDR2 YYNGEE. The J segment lost 6 bases and the V segment lost 4 bases, leaving 11 bases of the junction unmatched. The CDR3 spans 16 residues. The CDR3 DNA sequence: TGTGCCAGCAGCCAAAAGGACAGGGGAATTGGCAATGAGCAGTTCTTC. It is translated as CASSQKDRGIGNEQFF.

The chain carries TRBV5-1 and TRBJ1-2; TRBD1 is a possible D gene (5 bases). Germline-derived CDR1 and CDR2 are SGHRS and YFSETQ. There are 15 residues in the CDR3. V was cut by 5 bases and J by 1 base, with 15 bases left in between. The DNA of the CDR3 is TGCGCCAGCAGTCCCCAGGGAATCTATAACTATGGCTACACCTTC. This translates into CASSPQGIYNYGYTF.

The gene calls are TRBV7-9 and TRBJ2-3; maybe TRBD1 (6 bases). The V and J ends lost 6 bases and 5 bases respectively, with 12 bases between them. The CDR3 contains 13 residues. Germline CDR1 is SEHNR and CDR2 is FQNEAQ (reference sequence). The CDR3 reads CASRPQGRDTQYF. The CDR3 nucleotides are TGTGCCAGCAGACCCCAGGGGAGAGATACGCAGTATTTT.

The chain carries TRBV25-1 and TRBJ1-5; perhaps TRBD1 as D (6 bases). Germline CDR1 reads MGHDK; CDR2 reads SYGVNS. The CDR3 totals 16 residues. The germline V and J ends were trimmed by 3 bases and 3 bases, with 15 bases remaining between them. The CDR3: CASSEGGGLVNQPQHF. The CDR3 DNA sequence: TGTGCCAGCAGTGAGGGGGGGGGCCTCGTCAATCAGCCCCAGCATTTT.

This clone has a handful of counts. The chain uses TRBV4-2 and TRBJ1-6; 9 nucleotides align to TRBD1. V was pared by 1 base and J by 0 bases, with 10 bases of the junction left unmatched. The germline V gene encodes CDR1 LGHNA and CDR2 YNFKEQ. This CDR3 is built from 20 residues. The CDR3 here is CASSQVVGGTGSSYNSPLHF. CDR3 coding DNA: TGTGCCAGCAGCCAAGTGGTAGGCGGGACAGGGAGCTCCTATAATTCACCCCTCCACTTT.

The chain has TRBV19 and TRBJ1-4; TRBD1 matches at 11 bases. The ends lost 6 bases at V and 7 bases at J; junction bases unmatched: 4. Germline V gene lookup returns CDR1 LNHDA and CDR2 SQIVND (reference sequence). The CDR3 is 14 residues long. This chain's CDR3 is CASRRTGGGEKLFF. As DNA, the CDR3 is TGTGCCAGTAGGAGGACAGGGGGCGGTGAAAAACTGTTTTTT.

This clone was recorded once. The J gene is TRBJ1-2, the V gene TRBV18; tentative D call: TRBD1 (5 bases). The CDR3 contains 16 residues. The V end was cut by 2 bases, the J end by 4 bases, with 17 bases between. In germline, CDR1 is KGHSH, CDR2 LQKENI. CDR3 sequence: CASSPKTRPQGYGYTF. DNA for the CDR3: TGTGCCAGCTCACCAAAGACGAGGCCTCAGGGCTATGGCTACACCTTC.

The rearrangement joins TRBV24-1 to TRBJ2-2; D is unclear. This CDR3 contains 14 residues. V lost 0 bases to trimming and J lost 5 bases, with 6 bases between them. Germline V gene lookup returns CDR1 KGHDR and CDR2 SFDVKD. The CDR3 DNA sequence: TGTGCCACCAGTGATTTGAGAGGAACCGGGGAGCTGTTTTTT. The encoded protein is CATSDLRGTGELFF.

The chain is built from TRBV12-3 or TRBV12-4 and TRBJ2-7; D remains unclear. V lost 1 base and J lost 3, with 4 bases in between. The CDR3 runs to 12 residues. The CDR3 is CASSLELYEQYF. The CDR3, as DNA: TGTGCCAGCAGTTTAGAGCTCTACGAGCAGTACTTC.